This TCR beta chain stems from a study of blood T cells in healthy people across ages. Study-level points and caveats: Both higher diversity and more naive CD4+ cells marked long-lived donors when set against aged donors. A roughly linear age-dependent decrease characterized TCR beta diversity per million T cells.

Note on this clonotype: The antigen is not known.

The CDR3 totals 13 residues. Germline V gene lookup returns CDR1 DFQATT and CDR2 SNEGSKA (reference sequence). It was with a sample-barcoded 5' primer and a J-beta primer mix that a second PCR of roughly 7 to 12 cycles was run. TCRdb independently ran MiXCR on the 5' RACE reads; one entry per CDR3 protein. The profile shows approximately 1.5 million distinct CDR3 sequences, roughly a third of them singletons. The V and J genes are TRBV20-1 and TRBJ2-7; weak D call: TRBD2 (7 bases). The DNA end favors TRBJ2-5, so the J call may be wrong. Source material: blood. This TCR derives from a woman in her twenties or thirties in good health. CDR3 DNA sequence: TGCAGTGCAACCCCCCGGGGGGCGGAGACCCAGTACTTC. This codes for CSATPRGAETQYF.